This TCR beta chain was found in a study of long-term antiretroviral therapy in people with HIV. This was the immunoSEQ v3.0 assay at survey level. TCRdb's table, derived via immunoSEQ multiplex PCR, lists solely in-frame clones and lacks some. The sample has about 22,000 clones; 70% to 85% are singletons. There were about 1-10 million cryopreserved PBMC in the samples before DNA extraction. A note on this clone: The antigen is undetermined.

Notes on the study in general: ART adherence, viral resistance and therapy changes went undocumented.

Per germline, CDR1 SGHAT and CDR2 FQNNGV. This CDR3 region has 19 residues. V shed 5 bases, J shed 8 bases, and the junction held 17 bases outside the gene matches. The receptor's source is a young man with HIV. The chain uses TRBV11-2 and TRBJ2-1; 14 nucleotides align to TRBD2. The specimen was unsorted PBMCs, collected 0.1 years before starting antiretroviral therapy. The CDR3 coding sequence is TGTGCCAGCAGCGACTCAGGGACTAGCGGGAGAGACTACACCGATGAGCAGTTCTTC. This gives the protein CASSDSGTSGRDYTDEQFF.